A single T cell receptor (beta chain) is shown here with its context. The sample originates from a study of cytomegalovirus exposure and HLA in healthy donors. Produced via immunoSEQ multiplex PCR; TCRdb's table is partial and in-frame only. This sample has tens of thousands of clones, with around 94% found just once. Germline V lookup: CDR1 KGHSH, CDR2 LQKENI. CDR3 size: 12 residues. The V end lost 2 bases, the J end lost 5 bases, and 7 bases lay between the germline ends. This TCR came from a young man in good health and CMV-seropositive. Sequenced input: PBMCs. The chain combines TRBV18 with TRBJ2-7; a weak D match, TRBD2 (5 bases). Written as DNA, the CDR3 is TGTGCCAGCTCACCATCCGGGGACGAGCAGTACTTC. It specifies CASSPSGDEQYF.